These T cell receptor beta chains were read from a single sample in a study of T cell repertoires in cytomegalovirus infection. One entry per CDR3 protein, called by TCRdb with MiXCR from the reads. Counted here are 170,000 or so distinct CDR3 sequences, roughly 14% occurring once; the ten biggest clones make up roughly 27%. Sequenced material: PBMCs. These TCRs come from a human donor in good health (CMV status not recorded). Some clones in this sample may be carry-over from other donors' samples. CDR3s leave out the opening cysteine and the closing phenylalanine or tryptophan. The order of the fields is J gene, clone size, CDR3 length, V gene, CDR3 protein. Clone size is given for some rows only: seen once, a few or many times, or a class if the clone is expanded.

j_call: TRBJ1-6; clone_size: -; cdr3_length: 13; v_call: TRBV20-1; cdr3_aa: SARDRDSYNSPLH
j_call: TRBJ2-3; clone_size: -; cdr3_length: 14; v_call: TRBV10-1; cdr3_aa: ASSESSGGLGDTQY
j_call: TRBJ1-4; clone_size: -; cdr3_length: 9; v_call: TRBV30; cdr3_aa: AWRDRENLF
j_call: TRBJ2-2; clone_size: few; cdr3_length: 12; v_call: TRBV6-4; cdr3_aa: ASSPSTLTGELF
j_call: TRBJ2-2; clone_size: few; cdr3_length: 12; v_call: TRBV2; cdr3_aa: ASTLNVGSGELF
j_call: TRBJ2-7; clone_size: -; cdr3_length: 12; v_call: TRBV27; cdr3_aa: ASSPGRSPTFIH
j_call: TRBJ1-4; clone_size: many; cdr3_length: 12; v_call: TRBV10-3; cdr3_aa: AIRDDRVTEKLF
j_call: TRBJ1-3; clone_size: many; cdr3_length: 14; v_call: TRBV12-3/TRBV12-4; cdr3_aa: ASSLARRTSGNTIY
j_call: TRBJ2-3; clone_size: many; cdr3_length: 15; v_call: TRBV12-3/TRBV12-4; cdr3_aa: ASSEIIGQGAPDTQY
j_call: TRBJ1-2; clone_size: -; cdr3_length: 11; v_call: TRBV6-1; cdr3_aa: ASRERDRDGYT
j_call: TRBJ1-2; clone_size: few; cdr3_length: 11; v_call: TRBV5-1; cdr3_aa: ASSLVSGDGYT
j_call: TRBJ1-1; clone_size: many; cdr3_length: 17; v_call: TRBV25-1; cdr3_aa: ASSEFDRAPSGSNTEAF
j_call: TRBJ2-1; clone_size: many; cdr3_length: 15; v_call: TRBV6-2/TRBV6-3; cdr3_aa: ASSFPQYPGDVNEQF
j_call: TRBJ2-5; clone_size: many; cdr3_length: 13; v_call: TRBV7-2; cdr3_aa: ASSLAQWGQETQY
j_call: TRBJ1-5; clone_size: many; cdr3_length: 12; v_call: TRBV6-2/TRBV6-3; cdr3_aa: ASRAGTINQPQH
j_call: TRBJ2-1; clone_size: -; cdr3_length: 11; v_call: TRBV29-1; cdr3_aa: SVLANWNGEQF
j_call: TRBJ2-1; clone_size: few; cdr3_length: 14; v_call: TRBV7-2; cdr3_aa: ASSFPSGSSYNEQF
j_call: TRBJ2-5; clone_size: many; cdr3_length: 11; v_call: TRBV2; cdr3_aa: ATQGPFQETQY
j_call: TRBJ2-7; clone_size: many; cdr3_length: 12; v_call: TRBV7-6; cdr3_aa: ASSLAEGLAEQY
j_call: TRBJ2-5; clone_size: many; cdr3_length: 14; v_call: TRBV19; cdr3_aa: ASSPEGSYSRETQY
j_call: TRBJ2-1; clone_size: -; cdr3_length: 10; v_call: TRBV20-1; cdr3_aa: SARLWGDEQF
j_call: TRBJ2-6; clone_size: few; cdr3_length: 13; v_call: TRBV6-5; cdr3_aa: ASTRTVSGANVLT
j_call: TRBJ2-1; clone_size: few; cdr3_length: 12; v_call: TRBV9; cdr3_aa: ASSVGTGHNEQF
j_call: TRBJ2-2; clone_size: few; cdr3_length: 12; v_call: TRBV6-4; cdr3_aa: ASSASSVAGELF